In this sample, the clone carrying this T cell receptor (beta chain) turned up a few times. The sample comes from a study of T cells after posttransplantation cyclophosphamide. TCRdb's table, derived via immunoSEQ multiplex PCR, lists solely in-frame clones and lacks some. The sample counts fewer than 40,000 clones, none seen once; the ten largest own about 4.5%. Germline V lookup: CDR1 MNHEY, CDR2 SMNVEV (reference sequence). This CDR3 has 15 residues. Peripheral blood was collected from the related graft donor on the marrow donation day. The specimen was PBMCs. The chain couples TRBV27 to TRBJ2-5; 9 nucleotides line up with TRBD1. The J call is in doubt because the DNA end fits TRBJ2-7 better. The TCR comes from a woman aged 50 to 65 in good health and a related stem cell transplant donor. The CDR3 loop reads CASSAGQGFRNEQYF. In DNA, the CDR3 is TGTGCCAGCAGTGCAGGACAGGGGTTTAGGAACGAGCAGTACTTC.